This T cell receptor beta chain is drawn from a study of shared clonotypes between healthy human individuals. The assay was immunoSEQ multiplex PCR, and TCRdb's table has in-frame clones only and misses some. Of 2 million to 2.5 million clones in the sample, roughly 93% are singletons; the top ten hold roughly 0.36%. About this clone: Antigen unknown.

Trimming cost V 7 bases and J 0 bases, with 14 bases left between them. The CDR3 spans 15 residues. The V gene's germline CDR1 is SEHNR and CDR2 FQNEAQ (reference sequence). Study results and limitations: Large depth notwithstanding, sorted-subset sequencing proved incomplete by rarefaction. Blood alone was sampled, and tissue repertoires likely differ.

The receptor comes from a man aged 18 to 35 in good health. Some clones in this sample may be carry-over from other donors' samples. This chain uses TRBV7-9 with TRBJ2-3; the D gene is possibly TRBD2 (6 bases). Sequencing used naive CD4+ T cells from PBMCs. This sample's subset: CD45RA+ positively selected. CDR3 sequence (DNA): TGTGCCAGCACCAACTTCGGGACTAGCACAGATACGCAGTATTTT. It specifies CASTNFGTSTDTQYF.